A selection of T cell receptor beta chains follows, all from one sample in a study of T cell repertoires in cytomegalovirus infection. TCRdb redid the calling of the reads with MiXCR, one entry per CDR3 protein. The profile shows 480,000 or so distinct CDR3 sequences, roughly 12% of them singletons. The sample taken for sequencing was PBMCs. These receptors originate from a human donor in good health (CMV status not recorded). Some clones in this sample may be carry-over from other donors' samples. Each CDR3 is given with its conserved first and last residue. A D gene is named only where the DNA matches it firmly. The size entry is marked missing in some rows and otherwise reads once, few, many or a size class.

CASSPLAVKNTGELFF,TGTGCCAGCAGCCCCTTAGCGGTAAAGAACACCGGGGAGCTGTTTTTT,TRBJ2-2,.,.,TRBV7-8
CASSLSVGFQFF,TGTGCCAGCAGTTTGTCTGTGGGGTTCCAGTTCTTC,TRBJ2-1,many,.,TRBV28
CASSLGTNPVNEQFF,TGTGCCAGCAGTTTAGGGACTAATCCAGTCAATGAGCAGTTCTTC,TRBJ2-1,many,.,TRBV12-3/TRBV12-4
CASSTTGSTGPLRNTEAFF,TGTGCCAGCAGTACGACAGGGTCGACCGGCCCCCTACGAAACACTGAAGCTTTCTTT,TRBJ1-1,many,TRBD1,TRBV12-3/TRBV12-4
CASTPTQWESSETQYF,TGTGCCAGCACCCCCACCCAATGGGAGTCGTCCGAGACCCAGTACTTC,TRBJ2-5,many,.,TRBV5-4
CASTSTDYGYTF,TGTGCCAGCACCTCGACGGACTATGGCTACACCTTC,TRBJ1-2,many,.,TRBV2
CASSGQVKGYTF,TGTGCCAGCTCCGGACAGGTGAAAGGCTACACCTTC,TRBJ1-2,many,TRBD1,TRBV7-9
CASSMGQVNQPQHF,TGTGCCAGTAGTATGGGCCAGGTCAATCAGCCCCAGCATTTT,TRBJ1-5,few,.,TRBV19
CSARDRVGNQPQHF,TGCAGTGCTAGGGACAGGGTTGGCAATCAGCCCCAGCATTTT,TRBJ1-5,few,TRBD1,TRBV20-1
CASSPTEGPPHF,TGTGCCAGCAGCCCTACAGAGGGGCCTCCTCACTTC,TRBJ2-1,many,.,TRBV11-2
CASSLAHGAAEQFF,TGTGCCAGCAGCTTAGCGCACGGTGCTGCGGAGCAGTTCTTC,TRBJ2-1,many,.,TRBV7-8
CASSFEASNEQFF,TGTGCCAGCAGCTTTGAGGCGTCCAATGAGCAGTTCTTC,TRBJ2-1,.,.,TRBV7-9
CASSLGIQGYQETQYF,TGTGCCAGCAGCTTGGGCATACAGGGTTATCAAGAGACCCAGTACTTC,TRBJ2-5,many,.,TRBV11-2
CASSLRLGGRDNEQFF,TGTGCCAGCAGCCTCAGACTAGGAGGTAGAGACAATGAGCAGTTCTTC,TRBJ2-1,many,.,TRBV11-1
CASGLNTLREQFF,TGCGCCAGCGGCCTAAACACACTACGCGAGCAGTTCTTC,TRBJ2-1,many,.,TRBV5-1
CASSVSATSGGAADTQYF,TGTGCCAGTAGTGTCTCGGCGACTAGCGGGGGGGCCGCAGATACGCAGTATTTT,TRBJ2-3,few,TRBD2,TRBV19
CSARDLETGAYEQYF,TGCAGTGCTAGAGATCTAGAGACAGGAGCCTACGAGCAGTACTTC,TRBJ2-7,.,.,TRBV20-1
CASTPGGARNQPQHF,TGTGCCAGCACCCCCGGGGGGGCGCGCAATCAGCCCCAGCATTTT,TRBJ1-5,many,.,TRBV12-3/TRBV12-4
CASSFFPLPGNNEKLFF,TGTGCCAGCAGTTTCTTCCCACTACCAGGGAATAATGAAAAACTGTTTTTT,TRBJ1-4,few,.,TRBV12-3/TRBV12-4
CASSVAGQGQETQYF,TGTGCCAGCAGCGTAGCGGGGCAGGGCCAAGAGACCCAGTACTTC,TRBJ2-5,few,.,TRBV9
CASSLGSPRNGYTF,TGTGCCAGCAGCTTAGGCTCCCCCAGGAATGGCTACACCTTC,TRBJ1-2,.,.,TRBV7-4
CASRDAGTASYEQYF,TGTGCCAGCAGGGACGCCGGGACCGCCTCCTACGAGCAGTACTTC,TRBJ2-7,.,.,TRBV5-5
CASSERGRGRRNQPQHF,TGTGCCAGCAGTGAAAGGGGTAGGGGGCGGCGCAATCAGCCCCAGCATTTT,TRBJ1-5,many,TRBD1,TRBV6-1
CAITPGTENNEQFF,TGTGCTATTACGCCGGGGACAGAAAACAATGAGCAGTTCTTC,TRBJ2-1,many,TRBD1,TRBV2
CASEPASSSYEQYF,TGTGCCAGTGAACCGGCGTCTAGCTCCTACGAGCAGTACTTC,TRBJ2-7,many,.,TRBV28
CASSATGGVDEQFF,TGTGCCAGCTCAGCGACAGGGGGAGTCGATGAGCAGTTCTTC,TRBJ2-1,many,TRBD1,TRBV18
CASSFSGDSSYEQYF,TGTGCCAGCAGCTTTAGCGGAGACAGCTCCTACGAGCAGTACTTC,TRBJ2-7,.,.,TRBV7-9
CASRRTGPNQPQHF,TGTGCCAGTAGACGTACAGGGCCCAATCAGCCCCAGCATTTT,TRBJ1-5,.,.,TRBV19
CSARAQGSRGDEQFF,TGCAGTGCTAGAGCCCAGGGTAGTAGGGGAGATGAGCAGTTCTTC,TRBJ2-1,.,.,TRBV20-1
CASSSGAGGRRVQHF,TGTGCCAGTAGTTCAGGGGCCGGGGGTCGGCGGGTCCAGCATTTT,TRBJ1-5,.,.,TRBV19
CSAPTRGEQYF,TGCAGTGCTCCTACCCGGGGCGAGCAGTACTTC,TRBJ2-7,once,.,TRBV20-1
CASSPGVYEKLFF,TGTGCCAGCAGTCCAGGAGTGTATGAAAAACTGTTTTTT,TRBJ1-4,many,.,TRBV12-3/TRBV12-4
CASSPTLTGASYEQYF,TGTGCCAGCTCACCAACGCTGACCGGAGCATCCTACGAGCAGTACTTC,TRBJ2-7,few,.,TRBV18
CASNLFREANYGYTF,TGTGCCAGCAACCTGTTCCGTGAGGCTAACTATGGCTACACCTTC,TRBJ1-2,many,.,TRBV7-9
CASSFNLGWNTEAFF,TGTGCCAGCAGCTTTAACCTTGGCTGGAACACTGAAGCTTTCTTT,TRBJ1-1,many,.,TRBV7-2
CASSSRGLNTEAFF,TGTGCCAGCAGCTCGAGAGGTTTGAACACTGAAGCTTTCTTT,TRBJ1-1,.,.,TRBV12-3/TRBV12-4
CAISPAGGSTDTQYF,TGTGCCATCAGTCCCGCAGGAGGCAGCACAGATACGCAGTATTTT,TRBJ2-3,many,.,TRBV10-3
CASIPRQGNEQFF,TGTGCCAGCATCCCTAGGCAGGGTAATGAGCAGTTCTTC,TRBJ2-1,few,.,TRBV27
CASSPRGGGNNEQFF,TGTGCCAGCTCACCTCGTGGGGGTGGGAACAATGAGCAGTTCTTC,TRBJ2-1,.,.,TRBV18
CASSLGGQGNTGELFF,TGTGCCAGCAGCTTAGGGGGGCAGGGAAACACCGGGGAGCTGTTTTTT,TRBJ2-2,many,.,TRBV7-3
CASSLGLGGTEAFF,TGTGCCAGCAGCTTGGGTCTTGGGGGCACTGAAGCTTTCTTT,TRBJ1-1,many,.,TRBV7-9
CASSPGGTPHETQYF,TGCGCCAGCAGCCCGGGCGGGACACCTCACGAGACCCAGTACTTC,TRBJ2-5,few,.,TRBV5-1
CAISGTGSNYGYTF,TGTGCCATCAGTGGGACAGGCTCGAACTATGGCTACACCTTC,TRBJ1-2,many,TRBD1,TRBV10-3
CASSVLDRGGETQYF,TGTGCCAGCAGTGTCTTGGACAGGGGAGGAGAGACCCAGTACTTC,TRBJ2-5,many,TRBD1,TRBV6-1
CASSIRVRGYEQYF,TGTGCCAGTAGTATTAGAGTGAGGGGGTACGAGCAGTACTTC,TRBJ2-7,.,.,TRBV19
CASSLQGGVGNQPQHF,TGTGCCAGCAGTTTACAGGGTGGGGTAGGCAATCAGCCCCAGCATTTT,TRBJ1-5,many,.,TRBV12-3/TRBV12-4
CARQGVDEAFF,TGTGCCAGACAGGGGGTAGATGAAGCTTTCTTT,TRBJ1-1,.,TRBD1,TRBV2
CASSLIRYEQYF,TGCGCCAGCAGTCTTATCCGCTACGAGCAGTACTTC,TRBJ2-7,many,.,TRBV23-1
CASSFPQGLYNEQFF,TGTGCCAGCAGCTTTCCGCAGGGATTATACAATGAGCAGTTCTTC,TRBJ2-1,many,.,TRBV5-4
CASSLSGAGGDIQYF,TGTGCCAGCAGCTTATCCGGAGCGGGAGGGGACATTCAGTACTTC,TRBJ2-4,many,TRBD2,TRBV7-9
CASSLITDTEAFF,TGTGCCAGCAGTTTGATAACGGACACTGAAGCTTTCTTT,TRBJ1-1,many,.,TRBV12-3/TRBV12-4
CASSTPRTGGMNTEAFF,TGTGCCAGCAGCACTCCCAGGACAGGGGGGATGAACACTGAAGCTTTCTTT,TRBJ1-1,few,TRBD1,TRBV9
CSSLRPGTGELFF,TGCAGTTCCCTGCGTCCCGGCACCGGGGAGCTGTTTTTT,TRBJ2-2,.,.,TRBV29-1
CASSLRGGSETQYF,TGTGCCAGCAGCCTCCGGGGGGGTAGTGAGACCCAGTACTTC,TRBJ2-5,many,TRBD2,TRBV7-3
CASSPVGLAGKYEQYF,TGTGCCAGCAGTCCGGTGGGACTAGCCGGAAAGTACGAGCAGTACTTC,TRBJ2-7,many,TRBD2,TRBV28
CASSQAKSYEQYF,TGTGCCAGCAGCCAAGCAAAGTCCTACGAGCAGTACTTC,TRBJ2-7,few,.,TRBV14
CASSESGRVKETQYF,TGTGCCAGCAGTGAATCGGGCAGGGTAAAAGAGACCCAGTACTTC,TRBJ2-5,few,.,TRBV25-1
CASSLVWGTGGEAFF,TGTGCCAGCAGCTTGGTATGGGGGACAGGGGGTGAAGCTTTCTTT,TRBJ1-1,.,TRBD1,TRBV5-4